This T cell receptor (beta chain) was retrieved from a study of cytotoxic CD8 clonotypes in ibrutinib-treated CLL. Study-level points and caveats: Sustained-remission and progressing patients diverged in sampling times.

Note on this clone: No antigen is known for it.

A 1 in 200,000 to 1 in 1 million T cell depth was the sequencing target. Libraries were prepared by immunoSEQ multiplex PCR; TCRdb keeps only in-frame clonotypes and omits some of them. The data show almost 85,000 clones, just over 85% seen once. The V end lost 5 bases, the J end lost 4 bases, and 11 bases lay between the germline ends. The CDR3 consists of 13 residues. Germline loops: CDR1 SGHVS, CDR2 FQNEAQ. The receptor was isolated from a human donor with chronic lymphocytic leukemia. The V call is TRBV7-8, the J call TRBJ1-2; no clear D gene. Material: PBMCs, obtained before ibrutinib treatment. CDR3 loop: CASSPTDTYGYTF. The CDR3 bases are TGTGCCAGCAGCCCTACCGACACCTATGGCTACACCTTC.